One TCR beta chain is described in this entry. Per the authors' pipeline: Estimated nucleated cell counts came from reference gene primer amplification. Here immunoSEQ multiplex PCR was the method, and the copy in TCRdb shows in-frame clones only, minus some. V and J calls and clone size are those listed in that table; D and trimming were worked out from the DNA. The sample holds about 160,000 clones, around 85% seen once. This sample is part of a study of blood T cell repertoires in COVID-19. Study details: From the United States, Italy and Spain came samples of acute and convalescent COVID-19. PBMCs, B-cell-depleted T cells, or T cells provided the cDNA or gDNA that made up the material.

The source of this sequence is a man aged 70-80 years with acute or convalescent COVID-19. The sequenced material came from peripheral blood.

CDR3 loop: CASSIGPTGALQHF. The CDR3, as DNA: TGTGCCAGTAGTATAGGCCCCACAGGGGCCCTCCAGCATTTT. The chain is built from TRBV19 and TRBJ1-5, with 7 bases that match TRBD1. CDR1 LNHDA and CDR2 SQIVND come from the germline V gene (reference sequence). The trim removed 1 base at V and 12 bases at J, leaving 9 bases unmatched. This CDR3 is 14 amino acids long.